Below, 28 T cell receptor beta chains from the same sample are listed, as sequenced in a study of T-cell reconstitution after alpha-beta-depleted transplantation in children (dated by TCRdb to the mid-2010s). The treatment or condition label, read with the paper, signifies: allogeneic hematopoietic cell transplantation with graft depleted of TCRalphabeta T cells and CD19 B cells. The method was PCR. The sequencer listed for this sample is Illumina HiSeq 2500. TCR libraries were prepared with molecular barcoding, using unique molecular identifiers to normalize TCRbeta repertoire quantification. TCRdb took the public reads, trimmed them with fastp at Q25, ran MiXCR for clone calling and kept in-frame beta chains. Duplicate CDR3 protein sequences are folded into a single record with the most common DNA and genes. This sample comprises 180,000 or so distinct CDR3 sequences, roughly 6.3% of them detected only once. The ten largest account for 4.5% to 5.5% of the sample.

The sequencing used PBMCs, collected before TCRalphabeta/CD19-depleted stem cell transplant. Receptors were obtained from a girl under three years old with combined immunodeficiency, due to receive a stem cell transplant.

The table lists this clonotype with many counts. The gene calls are TRBV28 and TRBJ2-2, with 8 bases lining up with TRBD1. The V gene end was trimmed by 6 bases and the J gene end by 4 bases; junction bases not matched to a gene: 10. The CDR3 has 16 residues. The germline CDR1 and CDR2 sequences are MDHEN and SYDVKM. The CDR3 region has the DNA TGTGCCAGCAGAGGGCAGGGGGCCCTCCTCACCGGGGAGCTGTTTTTT. Its protein is CASRGQGALLTGELFF.

In its sample, this clonotype was seen many times. The chain recombines TRBV29-1 with TRBJ2-2; perhaps D is TRBD1 or TRBD2 (5 bases each). The CDR3 spans 14 residues. Germline V gene sequence: CDR1 SQVTM, CDR2 ANQGSEA. Trimming took off 4 bases at V and 4 bases at J, with 13 bases between the two ends. The CDR3 sequence: CSVGPGQLTGELFF. CDR3 sequence (DNA): TGCAGCGTTGGGCCGGGGCAGCTCACCGGGGAGCTGTTTTTT.

This clonotype was counted many times. The chain is built from TRBV5-1 and TRBJ2-5, with 10 bases lining up with TRBD2. Germline lookup yields CDR1 SGHRS and CDR2 YFSETQ. The V and J ends lost 7 bases and 5 bases, in that order; junction bases with no gene match: 8. CDR3 length: 14 residues. The DNA of the CDR3 is TGCGCCAGCGTCTCTAGCGGGGGAGGTGAGACCCAGTACTTC. Protein sequence: CASVSSGGGETQYF.

This clonotype appeared many times. The chain combines TRBV7-8 with TRBJ1-1; D unclear. From germline, CDR1 is SGHVS and CDR2 FQNEAQ. V was pared by 1 base and J by 1 base, with 10 bases between. This CDR3 has 15 residues. In DNA, the CDR3 is TGTGCCAGCAGCTTAGGCCGCCCGGCGAACACTGAAGCTTTCTTT. It encodes CASSLGRPANTEAFF. The entire variable domain, with the rest obtained from reference TRBV7-8 and TRBJ1-1, is as follows: GAGVSQSPRYKVAKRGQDVALRCDPISGHVSLFWYQQALGQGPEFLTYFQNEAQLDKSGLPSDRFFAERPEGSVSTLKIQRTQQEDSAVYLCASSLGRPANTEAFFGQGTRLTVV.

This clonotype was detected many times. The V and J genes are TRBV9 and TRBJ2-2, with D unclear. The V end was cut by 0 bases, the J end by 6 bases, with 9 bases between. The CDR3 is made up of 14 amino acids. The germline V gene encodes CDR1 SGDLS and CDR2 YYNGEE. CDR3 loop: CASSVGRQSGELFF. In nucleotides, the CDR3 is TGTGCCAGCAGCGTAGGACGTCAATCCGGGGAGCTGTTTTTT.

This clonotype was counted at least ten times. V usage is TRBV24-1 and J usage is TRBJ2-7, with a possible D match to TRBD2 (5 bases). Trimming removed 5 bases at V and 6 bases at J, with 10 bases between. CDR1 is KGHDR and CDR2 is SFDVKD in the germline V gene. This CDR3 region has 12 residues. The CDR3, as DNA: TGTGCCACCAGTGCACGGGCGGGCGAGCAGTACTTC. As protein: CATSARAGEQYF.

The V call is TRBV3-1, the J call TRBJ2-7; 7 bases map to TRBD1. The germline gives CDR1 LGHDT, CDR2 YNNKEL (reference sequence). The V gene end was trimmed by 1 base and the J gene end by 4 bases; junction bases not matched to a gene: 13. The CDR3 consists of 17 residues. Written as DNA, the CDR3 is TGTGCCAGCAGCCAAGGGGATAGGGGGCGCTTTGATTACGAGCAGTACTTC. Translating it yields CASSQGDRGRFDYEQYF.

With respect to this clonotype: A read error is possible here, since a much larger clone lies one base away. The chain joins TRBV20-1 to TRBJ2-1; D might be TRBD2 (6 bases). Germline V CDR1 and CDR2: DFQATT, SNEGSKA (reference sequence). The CDR3 has 14 amino acids. With 2 bases removed from V and 4 bases from J, the gap between germline ends came to 12 bases. The DNA for the CDR3 is TGCAGTGCTAGATATCGGACTACTTACAATGAGCAGTTCTTC. Protein: CSARYRTTYNEQFF.

The sample holds a few counts of this clonotype. V and J are TRBV7-9 and TRBJ2-7, with D unclear. V gave up 5 bases and J gave up 6 bases, with 17 bases separating them. This CDR3 contains 14 residues. Germline CDR1 is SEHNR and CDR2 is FQNEAQ (reference sequence). This chain's CDR3 is CASSGNVLGPEQYF. The CDR3 DNA reads TGTGCCAGCAGCGGCAACGTTCTCGGGCCCGAGCAGTACTTC.

This clonotype has only a few counts. The genes are TRBV28 and TRBJ2-4, with D hard to call. Looked up from germline, CDR1 is MDHEN and CDR2 is SYDVKM. V was pared by 6 bases and J by 1 base, with 16 bases between. The CDR3 is made up of 16 amino acids. CDR3 DNA sequence: TGTGCCAGCAGCTATCAGGCTTTTCGGGCCAAAAACATTCAGTACTTC. This gives the protein CASSYQAFRAKNIQYF.

This clonotype has a count of ten or more. This chain uses TRBV12-3 or TRBV12-4 with TRBJ2-5; TRBD1 is a possible D gene (5 bases). The CDR3 is 13 residues long. V was shortened by 6 bases and J by 8 bases, with 16 bases between the two germline ends. CDR3 DNA sequence: TGTGCCAGCAGCCGTTATAGGGGTCATACCCAGTACTTC. It encodes CASSRYRGHTQYF.

This clonotype was seen ten or more times. The chain couples TRBV20-1 to TRBJ2-7; tentatively, D is TRBD1 (6 bases). Germline assignment: CDR1 DFQATT and CDR2 SNEGSKA (reference sequence). This CDR3 has 13 residues. The germline V and J ends were trimmed by 1 base and 12 bases, with 19 bases remaining between them. The CDR3 reads CSARGTEAWGSYF. CDR3 DNA sequence: TGCAGTGCTAGAGGGACAGAAGCCTGGGGTTCGTACTTC.

This clonotype showed up just a few times. The chain links TRBV6-1 to TRBJ2-2; no clear D gene. This CDR3 has 15 amino acids. V lost 7 bases to trimming and J lost 1 base, with 13 bases between them. Germline assignment: CDR1 MNHNS and CDR2 SASEGT. CDR3: CASKSGSENTGELFF. In DNA, the CDR3 is TGTGCCAGCAAATCCGGATCAGAGAACACCGGGGAGCTGTTTTTT.

This clonotype was detected many times. The J gene is TRBJ2-7, the V gene TRBV12-3 or TRBV12-4; D call uncertain. Deletions cut 4 bases from V and 0 bases from J, with 10 bases between. The CDR3 runs to 14 residues. The CDR3 DNA follows: TGTGCCAGCAGTTACGAGTTCAGCTCCTACGAGCAGTACTTC. It encodes CASSYEFSSYEQYF.

This clonotype has at least ten counts. The rearrangement links TRBV24-1 to TRBJ2-1; 12 bases align to TRBD1. Germline V CDR1 and CDR2: KGHDR, SFDVKD. The CDR3 runs to 16 residues. V trimming: 1 base; J trimming: 6 bases; junction bases outside the gene matches: 3. CDR3 bases: TGTGCCACCAGTGATTTAAGGGACAGGGGGCTCAATGAGCAGTTCTTC. Encoded protein: CATSDLRDRGLNEQFF.

This clonotype came up many times. This chain uses TRBV7-2 with TRBJ2-1; D is perhaps TRBD2 (5 bases). Trimming left V 3 bases short and J 4 bases short, with 10 bases between. Germline CDR1 SGHTA, CDR2 FQGNSA. The CDR3 extends over 14 amino acids. The CDR3 loop reads CASSFMGEYNEQFF. The CDR3 region has the DNA TGTGCCAGCAGCTTCATGGGAGAGTACAATGAGCAGTTCTTC.

This clonotype was recorded at least ten times. The chain employs TRBV24-1 and TRBJ2-2; the match to TRBD1 covers 7 bases. This CDR3 spans 17 amino acids. The ends lost 6 bases at V and 0 bases at J; junction bases unmatched: 9. Germline V CDR1 and CDR2: KGHDR, SFDVKD. DNA for the CDR3: TGTGCCACCAGTTTGGGACAGCGGTTCGCGAACACCGGGGAGCTGTTTTTT. Translation: CATSLGQRFANTGELFF.

At least ten counts were recorded for this clonotype. The chain has TRBV5-4 and TRBJ2-2; 13 positions agree with TRBD2. The CDR3 is 19 amino acids. The J segment lost 4 bases and the V segment lost 3 bases, leaving 12 bases of the junction unmatched. Germline lookup yields CDR1 SGHNT and CDR2 YYREEE (reference sequence). CDR3 protein: CASSSFAGTSGESTGELFF. Here the CDR3 DNA reads TGTGCCAGCAGCTCGTTTGCCGGGACTAGCGGGGAGAGCACCGGGGAGCTGTTTTTT.

This clonotype was recorded a few times. This chain links TRBV14 with TRBJ1-2; a weak D match, TRBD1 (5 bases). Trimming pared 1 base from V and 4 bases from J, leaving 13 bases between. The CDR3 totals 15 residues. Germline V CDR1 and CDR2: SGHDN, FVKESK. CDR3 coding DNA: TGTGCCAGCAGCCAAGGGGGCTGGGGGTTCTATGGCTACACCTTC. This sequence encodes CASSQGGWGFYGYTF.

This clonotype was seen repeatedly, ten times or more. The chain recombines TRBV20-1 with TRBJ2-5, with 14 bases lining up with TRBD2. CDR1 is DFQATT and CDR2 is SNEGSKA in the germline V gene (reference sequence). The junction had 10 bases not matched to a gene; V was cut back by 0 bases and J by 7 bases. The CDR3 length is 17 residues. The CDR3 nucleotides read TGCAGTGCTAGAGATGCCCTGGGACTAGCGGGAGTTGTGACCCAGTACTTC. This sequence encodes CSARDALGLAGVVTQYF.

There are many counts of this clonotype. The chain is built from TRBV3-1 and TRBJ2-7, with 9 bases aligning to TRBD1. Germline V CDR1 and CDR2: LGHDT, YNNKEL (reference sequence). J was trimmed by 6 bases and V by 5 bases; bases with no gene match: 8. There are 14 residues in the CDR3. CDR3 region: CASSAGQGNFEQYF. The CDR3 DNA follows: TGTGCCAGCAGCGCAGGACAGGGGAATTTCGAGCAGTACTTC.

The sample holds many counts of this clonotype. The V and J genes are TRBV7-2 and TRBJ2-1; D perhaps matches TRBD1 (6 bases). This CDR3 region has 15 residues. With 7 bases removed from V and 0 bases from J, the gap between germline ends came to 13 bases. Per germline, CDR1 SGHTA and CDR2 FQGNSA. The CDR3: CASIPGHSSYNEQFF. DNA of the CDR3: TGTGCCAGCATCCCGGGACACAGCTCCTACAATGAGCAGTTCTTC.

This clonotype was counted at least ten times. The gene calls are TRBV2 and TRBJ2-7; 7 bases line up with TRBD1. The germline gives CDR1 SNHLY, CDR2 FYNNEI. V dropped 8 bases and J dropped 4; count of bases not matched to a gene: 5. The CDR3 contains 12 residues. CDR3 in DNA: TGTGCCAGCCTAGGGGGCCTGTACGAGCAGTACTTC. This sequence encodes CASLGGLYEQYF.

This clonotype has ten or more counts. The V gene is TRBV29-1, the J gene TRBJ2-1, with D perhaps matching TRBD2 (5 bases). V lost 7 bases and J lost 0, with 10 bases in between. CDR1 SQVTM and CDR2 ANQGSEA come from the germline V gene. CDR3 length equals 13 residues. The CDR3 loop reads CSAGEFSYNEQFF. The CDR3 nucleotides read TGCAGCGCCGGGGAGTTCTCCTACAATGAGCAGTTCTTC.

There are many counts of this clonotype. The CDR3 nucleotides are TGCAGTATTCCACCCCAATTCGTGACAGATACGCAGTATTTT. Encoded protein: CSIPPQFVTDTQYF. The chain employs TRBV20-1 and TRBJ2-3; D ambiguous. Looked up from germline, CDR1 is DFQATT and CDR2 is SNEGSKA (reference sequence). V was shortened by 8 bases and J by 3 bases, with 18 bases between the two germline ends. The CDR3 is made up of 14 amino acids.

In this sample, this clonotype turned up many times. V usage is TRBV27 and J usage is TRBJ2-2; D remains unclear. The V gene lost 1 base and the J gene lost 0 bases, with 9 bases spanning the gap. The CDR3 consists of 16 residues. Germline V lookup: CDR1 MNHEY, CDR2 SMNVEV (reference sequence). Written as DNA, the CDR3 is TGTGCCAGCAGTTTATTACTTCCCGCGAACACCGGGGAGCTGTTTTTT. It is translated as CASSLLLPANTGELFF.

This clonotype appeared many times. The chain joins TRBV6-1 to TRBJ1-1; unclear D gene. With 2 bases removed from V and 1 base from J, the gap between germline ends came to 5 bases. CDR3 length equals 13 residues. Per the germline V gene, CDR1 is MNHNS and CDR2 is SASEGT. The chain's CDR3 is CASSEIRNTEAFF. The CDR3 nucleotides read TGTGCCAGCAGTGAAATTCGGAACACTGAAGCTTTCTTT.

In its sample, this clonotype was seen many times. CDR3 in amino acids: CASSLAYSFNEQFF. The CDR3 nucleotides are TGTGCCAGCAGTTTAGCGTATAGTTTCAATGAGCAGTTCTTC. The chain joins TRBV12-3 or TRBV12-4 to TRBJ2-1; D unclear. Trimming shortened V by 0 bases and J by 6 bases, and 9 bases separated the two germline ends. The CDR3 sequence is 14 residues long.